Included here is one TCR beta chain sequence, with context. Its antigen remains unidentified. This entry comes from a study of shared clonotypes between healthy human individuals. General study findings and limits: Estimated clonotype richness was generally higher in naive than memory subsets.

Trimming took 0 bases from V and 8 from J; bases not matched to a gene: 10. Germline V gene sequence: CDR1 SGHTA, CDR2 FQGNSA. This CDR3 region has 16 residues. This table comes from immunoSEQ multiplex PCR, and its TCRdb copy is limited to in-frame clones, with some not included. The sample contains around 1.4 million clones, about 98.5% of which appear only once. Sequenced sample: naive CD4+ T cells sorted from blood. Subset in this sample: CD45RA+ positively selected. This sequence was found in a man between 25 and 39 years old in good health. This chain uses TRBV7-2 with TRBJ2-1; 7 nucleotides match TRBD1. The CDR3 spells CASSLAGTVEFHEQFF. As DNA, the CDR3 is TGTGCCAGCAGCTTAGCTGGGACAGTCGAATTCCATGAGCAGTTCTTC.